This T cell receptor (beta chain) was identified during a study of PD-1 blockade in mismatch repair-deficient tumors. On the study more broadly: Enrolled about 2013-2016, patients had progressing, pretreated mismatch repair-deficient cancers of over nine types.

Produced via immunoSEQ multiplex PCR; TCRdb's table is partial and in-frame only. The table has 130,000 or so clones, about 85% seen once; the top ten hold 13%. A few pembrolizumab responders had their TCRs sequenced. The V gene's germline CDR1 is SGHRS and CDR2 YFSETQ. J was trimmed by 6 bases and V by 4 bases; bases with no gene match: 10. CDR3 size: 15 residues. V is TRBV5-1 and J is TRBJ2-1; 7 nucleotides match TRBD2. The sample in question was peripheral blood, obtained 44 weeks after starting pembrolizumab. This sequence originates from an adult with mismatch repair-deficient cancer. The CDR3 coding sequence is TGCGCCAGCAGCACCGGACTAGGTTGGATCAATGAGCAGTTCTTC. Translating it yields CASSTGLGWINEQFF.